The TCR beta chain described here comes from a study of blood T cell repertoires in COVID-19. Those enrolled, adults aged roughly 18 to 95 years, came from 25 or so US areas. TCRdb's copy holds only in-frame clones and misses some; the assay was immunoSEQ multiplex PCR. The sample shows about 250,000 clones, roughly 85% of them seen only once. The CDR3 spans 15 residues. The germline V gene has CDR1 MNHEY and CDR2 SMNVEV (reference sequence). V lost 5 bases to trimming and J lost 8 bases; unmatched junction nucleotides: 10. Material: PBMCs or T cells enriched from blood (not recorded which). This TCR came from a woman aged 25 to 39 who had recovered from COVID-19. The chain couples TRBV27 to TRBJ2-1, with 9 bases matching TRBD1. The DNA of the CDR3 is TGTGCCAGCAGTACATCGGACAGGGGAAGAGATGAGCAGTTCTTC. Its translation: CASSTSDRGRDEQFF.